Below, 20 T cell receptor beta chains from the same sample are listed, as sequenced in a study of beta chain features in type 1 diabetes. General study points: Shortening that was moderate but significant affected the TCRB CDR3s of Type 1 diabetes patients in all four CD4+ subsets.

Antigen specificity for these receptors is unknown. Every bit of the isolated RNA underwent reverse transcription, so sequencing read expressed TCRB transcripts. TCRdb's table, derived via immunoSEQ multiplex PCR, lists solely in-frame clones and lacks some. This sample has 200,000 to 250,000 clones; approximately 16% occur once, and the top ten carry about 0.08%. Sequencing used naive CD4+ T cells from blood. Every receptor here comes from a young man with type 1 diabetes.

The CDR3 loop is CASSYSTGRNQPQHF. Written as DNA, the CDR3 is TGTGCCAGCAGTTACTCGACAGGGAGGAATCAGCCCCAGCATTTT. The chain joins TRBV6-5 to TRBJ1-5; 7 bases fit TRBD1. This CDR3 region has 15 residues. After removal of 0 bases from V and 4 bases from J, the junction contained 3 bases not matched to a gene. Looked up from germline, CDR1 is MNHEY and CDR2 is SVGAGI.

V gene TRBV9 combines with J gene TRBJ2-3; D is undetermined. Germline V gene data show CDR1 as SGDLS and CDR2 as YYNGEE. With 0 bases removed from V and 6 bases from J, the gap between germline ends came to 2 bases. This CDR3 spans 11 amino acids. This CDR3 is CASSVDDTQYF. DNA of the CDR3: TGTGCCAGCAGCGTAGATGATACGCAGTATTTT.

The J gene is TRBJ2-2, the V gene TRBV2; D is uncertain. Germline V gives CDR1 SNHLY, CDR2 FYNNEI. V dropped 7 bases and J dropped 0 bases, with 6 bases sitting between them. This CDR3 region has 13 residues. The CDR3 DNA is TGTGCCAGCACCAACACGAACACCGGGGAGCTGTTTTTT. Translating gives CASTNTNTGELFF.

The chain combines TRBV9 with TRBJ2-1, with 9 nucleotides matching TRBD2. The CDR3 runs 15 residues. Germline V gene lookup returns CDR1 SGDLS and CDR2 YYNGEE. V lost 0 bases and J lost 3; bases outside the gene matches: 1. The CDR3 spells CASSVELAGYNEQFF. As DNA, the CDR3 is TGTGCCAGCAGCGTAGAACTAGCGGGCTACAATGAGCAGTTCTTC.

As to this clone: Sequence at one end of the junction differs from germline and may be a read error. The chain recombines TRBV29-1 with TRBJ2-3; 10 nucleotides match TRBD1. This CDR3 has 11 residues. Germline CDR1 SQVTM, CDR2 ANQGSEA. The DNA for the CDR3 is TGCAGCGTAGAAATAGGACAGGGGGAGTTTTTT. Its translation is CSVEIGQGEFF.

This clone was seen more than once but under ten times. The gene calls are TRBV30 and TRBJ2-1, with D perhaps TRBD1 (5 bases). V dropped 1 base and J dropped 6 bases, with 10 bases sitting between them. The CDR3 contains 13 residues. Germline V gene sequence: CDR1 GTSNPN, CDR2 SVGIG (reference sequence). CDR3 sequence: CAWSGGALNEQFF. The CDR3 DNA is TGTGCCTGGAGTGGGGGCGCACTCAATGAGCAGTTCTTC.

The chain has TRBV7-2 and TRBJ2-1, with 11 bases fitting TRBD2. The CDR3 loop spans 16 amino acids. V lost 3 bases, J lost 6 bases, and 7 bases stayed unmatched. Germline CDR1 reads SGHTA; CDR2 reads FQGNSA. This CDR3 is CASSFPGLAGGNEQFF. The CDR3 coding sequence is TGTGCCAGCAGCTTCCCCGGACTAGCGGGTGGCAATGAGCAGTTCTTC.

This clone was detected only a few times. The CDR3 sequence: CASSERGSGLYGYTF. The CDR3 DNA follows: TGTGCCAGCAGTGAAAGAGGATCGGGGTTATACGGCTACACCTTC. The chain recombines TRBV25-1 with TRBJ1-2, with D hard to call. The length of the CDR3 is 15 residues. The V end was cut by 2 bases, the J end by 8 bases, with 18 bases between. Germline values: CDR1 MGHDK, CDR2 SYGVNS.

The gene calls are TRBV28 and TRBJ2-4, with 7 bases that match TRBD1. Germline V gene lookup returns CDR1 MDHEN and CDR2 SYDVKM. CDR3 size: 13 residues. Germline trimming cut 6 bases from V and 12 bases from J; bases unmatched to any gene: 11. The CDR3 sequence: CASRSGTVRDQYF. CDR3 nucleotides: TGTGCCAGCAGGTCGGGGACAGTTAGGGATCAGTACTTC.

This clone was picked up a small number of times. V gene TRBV30 combines with J gene TRBJ2-5; possible D gene TRBD1, 6 bases. Germline CDR1 reads GTSNPN; CDR2 reads SVGIG (reference sequence). This CDR3 is built from 13 residues. V shed 5 bases and J shed 2 bases, with 12 bases lying between them. CDR3 region: CAWDTGQQETQYF. The CDR3 DNA sequence: TGTGCCTGGGACACAGGACAGCAAGAGACCCAGTACTTC. Combining the CDR3 with reference TRBV30 and TRBJ2-5 gives the whole variable domain SQTIHQWPATLVQPVGSPLSLECTVEGTSNPNLYWYRQAAGRGLQLLFYSVGIGQISSEVPQNLSASRPQDRQFILSSKKLLLSDSGFYLCAWDTGQQETQYFGPGTRLLVL.

This clone was seen a few times. This chain uses TRBV5-6 with TRBJ2-3; 8 nucleotides align to TRBD2. The germline V gene encodes CDR1 SGHDT and CDR2 YYEEEE. The CDR3 runs 16 residues. V lost 3 bases to trimming and J lost 4 bases; unmatched junction nucleotides: 10. CDR3 residues: CASSSRGGLFSDTQYF. For the CDR3, the DNA is TGTGCCAGCAGCTCCCGCGGGGGGCTATTTTCAGATACGCAGTATTTT.

The CDR3 bases are TGTGCCAGCAGCTCCAAGGGGGTTTTGGACACTGAAGCTTTCTTT. Translated, it gives CASSSKGVLDTEAFF. The chain joins TRBV9 to TRBJ1-1, with D possibly matching TRBD1 (6 bases). The CDR3 is 15 residues long. In germline, CDR1 is SGDLS, CDR2 YYNGEE. V was pared by 4 bases and J by 3 bases, with 16 bases between.

This clone was found a few times. The J gene is TRBJ2-2, the V gene TRBV30; 7 positions agree with TRBD2. The CDR3 consists of 15 residues. Germline CDR1 and CDR2: GTSNPN and SVGIG (reference sequence). V gave up 4 bases and J gave up 5 bases; unmatched junction bases: 10. The CDR3 DNA follows: TGTGCCTGGACCCCTTCGGGAGGCCCAACCGGGGAGCTGTTTTTT. It codes for CAWTPSGGPTGELFF.

This clone was counted between two and nine times. The J gene is TRBJ2-2, the V gene TRBV7-8; 8 bases align to TRBD1. Germline V lookup: CDR1 SGHVS, CDR2 FQNEAQ. This CDR3 has 17 amino acids. Germline trimming cut 1 base from V and 5 bases from J; bases unmatched to any gene: 9. CDR3 DNA: TGTGCCAGCAGCTTAGTATTCGGCACAGGGGGTACCGGGGAGCTGTTTTTT. Translating gives CASSLVFGTGGTGELFF.

The table lists this clone with a few counts. The chain links TRBV23-1 to TRBJ2-4, with D perhaps TRBD1 or TRBD2 (5 bases each). TRBV23-1 is sorted into the ORF group, with uncertain function. Between the trimmed V and J ends, which lost 1 base and 4 bases, there was a span of 14 bases. This CDR3 has 16 residues. CDR3 bases: TGCGCCAGCAGTCAATGGGACCCAGTTGATAAAAACATTCAGTACTTC. Encoded protein: CASSQWDPVDKNIQYF.

The V call is TRBV10-3, the J call TRBJ2-7, with 8 bases aligning to TRBD2. Germline V gene lookup returns CDR1 ENHRY and CDR2 SYGVKD. The CDR3 has 15 amino acids. V was clipped by 0 bases and J by 3 bases; unmatched bases: 4. The CDR3 spells CAISESTSAYYEQYF. CDR3 sequence (DNA): TGTGCCATCAGTGAGTCGACTAGCGCCTACTACGAGCAGTACTTC.

The sample holds a few counts of this clone. This chain uses TRBV29-1 with TRBJ2-2, with D tentatively TRBD1 (5 bases). Trimming removed 4 bases from V and 4 bases from J, with 13 bases in between. The CDR3 runs 14 residues. Germline V gene sequence: CDR1 SQVTM, CDR2 ANQGSEA. This chain's CDR3 is CSVASRVGTGELFF. CDR3 nucleotides: TGCAGCGTTGCCTCCAGGGTAGGCACCGGGGAGCTGTTTTTT.

The rearrangement uses TRBV7-2 and TRBJ2-1; D gene uncertain. The CDR3 runs 14 residues. Between the trimmed V and J ends, which lost 3 bases and 1 base, there was a span of 7 bases. From germline, CDR1 is SGHTA and CDR2 FQGNSA. Written as DNA, the CDR3 is TGTGCCAGCAGCTTTACTGATTCCTACAATGAGCAGTTCTTC. Translating gives CASSFTDSYNEQFF.

There are a few counts of this clone. The chain combines TRBV4-1 with TRBJ2-3; D is ambiguous. CDR1 MGHRA and CDR2 YSYEKL come from the germline V gene. V lost 3 bases and J 1 base, leaving 8 bases between the germline ends. The CDR3 has 14 residues. The CDR3 DNA sequence: TGCGCCAGCAGCCACCCTGCGGGCACAGATACGCAGTATTTT. Encoded protein: CASSHPAGTDTQYF.

V usage is TRBV29-1 and J usage is TRBJ1-1; D unclear. V was shortened by 4 bases and J by 0 bases, with 9 bases between the two germline ends. Germline-derived CDR1 and CDR2 are SQVTM and ANQGSEA. The CDR3 contains 13 residues. The CDR3 nucleotides read TGCAGCGTTGGTCAGATCATGAACACTGAAGCTTTCTTT. This codes for CSVGQIMNTEAFF.